These 7 T cell receptor beta chains originate from one sample sequenced in a study of Graves' ophthalmopathy and Graves' hyperthyroidism. From RNA, the CDR3 regions of TCR beta chains were amplified and sequenced. RT-PCR was first run with HTBI primers, then multiplex PCR in a second round. TCRdb processed the multiplex PCR reads anew with MiXCR; each CDR3 protein has one entry. The sample gives 400,000 or so distinct CDR3 sequences, roughly 17% of which show up once; approximately 2.4% is in the top ten. The sample consisted of peripheral blood. The receptor source for this set is an adult woman with stable Graves' hyperthyroidism.

This clonotype was detected many times. The rearrangement uses TRBV6-5 and TRBJ2-7, with 8 bases aligning to TRBD1. V shed 0 bases, J shed 2 bases, and the junction held 6 bases outside the gene matches. Germline CDR1 reads MNHEY; CDR2 reads SVGAGI. The CDR3 has 16 amino acids. Written as DNA, the CDR3 is TGTGCCAGCAGTTACTCGAGGGCAGGGGGCCCCTACGAGCAGTACTTC. Protein: CASSYSRAGGPYEQYF.

This clonotype was seen at least ten times. V and J are TRBV7-2 and TRBJ1-5; D not certain. This CDR3 has 16 amino acids. The germline CDR1 and CDR2 sequences are SGHTA and FQGNSA. The germline V and J ends were trimmed by 1 base and 5 bases, with 15 bases remaining between them. CDR3 DNA sequence: TGTGCCAGCAGCTTAGGCAACGGTAGGGTTGATCAGCCCCAGCATTTT. Translated, it gives CASSLGNGRVDQPQHF.

This clonotype was counted at least ten times. V gene TRBV19 combines with J gene TRBJ1-3; D remains ambiguous. With 6 bases removed from V and 0 bases from J, the gap between germline ends came to 9 bases. This CDR3 region has 14 residues. The V gene's germline CDR1 is LNHDA and CDR2 SQIVND (reference sequence). CDR3 DNA: TGTGCCAGTAGGGCAGTCAACTCTGGAAACACCATATATTTT. Residues: CASRAVNSGNTIYF.

This clonotype was detected many times. The CDR3 protein is CASSLTGEGLEQYF. In DNA form, the CDR3 reads TGTGCCAGCAGTCTCACTGGGGAGGGCCTAGAGCAGTACTTC. V usage is TRBV7-6 and J usage is TRBJ2-7; TRBD2 matches 7 bases. The V gene end was trimmed by 6 bases and the J gene end by 7 bases; junction bases not matched to a gene: 12. This CDR3 is built from 14 residues. Germline V gene data show CDR1 as SGHVS and CDR2 as FNYEAQ.

The sample holds many counts of this clonotype. The V gene is TRBV4-2, the J gene TRBJ2-6, with a tentative D call TRBD2 (5 bases). The CDR3 length is 20 residues. CDR1 is LGHNA and CDR2 is YNFKEQ in the germline V gene. Trimming took 4 bases from V and 0 from J, leaving 22 bases between them. The chain's CDR3 is CASSPHAGRRVDSGANVLTF. The DNA for the CDR3 is TGTGCCAGCAGCCCGCATGCTGGCAGGCGGGTGGACTCTGGGGCCAACGTCCTGACTTTC.

This clonotype was detected many times. This chain uses TRBV6-2 or TRBV6-3 with TRBJ1-1, with 7 bases lining up with TRBD1. V lost 9 bases, J lost 3 bases, and 4 bases stayed unmatched. Germline CDR1 MNHEY, CDR2 SVGEGT. The CDR3 spans 12 residues. The CDR3 DNA sequence: TGTGCCAGTGGGAGGGGGCACACTGAAGCTTTCTTT. Amino acid sequence: CASGRGHTEAFF.

This clonotype was counted many times. The gene calls are TRBV7-6 and TRBJ2-3; D is uncertain. Trimming removed 0 bases at V and 5 bases at J, with 12 bases between. The CDR3 runs to 15 residues. CDR1 is SGHVS, CDR2 FNYEAQ, per germline. CDR3 amino acids: CASSLAVAAGDTQYF. The DNA of the CDR3 is TGTGCCAGCAGCTTAGCTGTCGCTGCTGGAGATACGCAGTATTTT.